This TCR beta chain derives from a study of T-cell reconstitution after alpha-beta-depleted transplantation in children. Unique molecular identifiers were incorporated during preparation of the TCRbeta library. TCRdb recomputed calls from the PCR reads with MiXCR, one row per CDR3 protein. The sample has 200,000 to 250,000 distinct CDR3 sequences; roughly 9% are singletons. This CDR3 contains 16 residues. Deletions cut 2 bases from V and 0 bases from J, with 11 bases between. CDR1 MNHEY and CDR2 SVGAGI come from the germline V gene. This specimen consisted of PBMCs from the stem cell graft donor, obtained from the stem cell graft. The source of this sequence is a human donor who donated a stem cell graft to a child with acute lymphoblastic leukemia. The chain recombines TRBV6-5 with TRBJ1-3, with a possible D match to TRBD1 (5 bases). The CDR3 DNA sequence: TGTGCCAGCAGTTACGACAGTGGGAACTCTGGAAACACCATATATTTT. Translating gives CASSYDSGNSGNTIYF.